This passage covers 17 T cell receptor beta chains from one sample sequenced in a study of cytomegalovirus exposure and HLA in healthy donors. Sequenced by immunoSEQ multiplex PCR; TCRdb stores in-frame clones only, minus some. The sample lists around 140,000 clones, approximately 86% occurring once. The source material was PBMCs. The receptors shown here come from a man aged 18 to 29 in good health and CMV-seropositive.

The DNA for the CDR3 is TGTGCCAGCAGTGAATTAGACTTACGCTCTGGAAACACCATATATTTT. This gives the protein CASSELDLRSGNTIYF. J is TRBJ1-3 and V is TRBV6-1; D unresolved. Trimming took off 2 bases at V and 0 bases at J, with 11 bases between the two ends. CDR1 and CDR2 (germline): MNHNS, SASEGT. This CDR3 has 16 amino acids.

This clone showed up just once. The DNA for the CDR3 is TGTGCCAGTACCGGACAGGGGGCGGGGGAGCAGTTCTTC. Its protein is CASTGQGAGEQFF. V is TRBV19 and J is TRBJ2-1, with 11 bases identical to TRBD1. The CDR3 is 13 amino acids. Germline CDR1 and CDR2: LNHDA and SQIVND (reference sequence). Unmatched junction bases numbered 6, after V lost 7 bases and J lost 10 bases.

The rearrangement uses TRBV14 and TRBJ2-7; TRBD1 agrees at 7 bases. This CDR3 contains 16 residues. V shed 0 bases and J 0 bases; nucleotides not matched to a gene: 5. The germline V gene has CDR1 SGHDN and CDR2 FVKESK. The CDR3 DNA follows: TGTGCCAGCAGCCAAGATCAACAGGGGCGCTCCTACGAGCAGTACTTC. Its protein is CASSQDQQGRSYEQYF.

This clone has only one observation. The chain has TRBV10-3 and TRBJ1-5, with TRBD1 matching over 7 bases. The CDR3 is 13 residues long. Germline V gives CDR1 ENHRY, CDR2 SYGVKD. V trimming: 6 bases; J trimming: 3 bases; junction bases outside the gene matches: 2. The CDR3 reads CAISGTVNQPQHF. CDR3 nucleotides: TGTGCCATCAGCGGGACAGTCAATCAGCCCCAGCATTTT.

This clone appeared a single time. The chain uses TRBV9 and TRBJ2-5; 8 nucleotides align to TRBD2. The CDR3 loop spans 13 amino acids. V dropped 10 bases and J dropped 6; count of bases not matched to a gene: 11. CDR1 is SGDLS and CDR2 is YYNGEE in the germline V gene. The CDR3 DNA is TGTGCCTCAGGGCTAGCGGGCTCCAAGACCCAGTACTTC. Protein product: CASGLAGSKTQYF.

V and J are TRBV21-1 and TRBJ2-2; the DNA was not compared with TRBD2, the D call given in the table. TRBV21-1 is recorded as a pseudogene. CDR3 size: 16 residues. CDR3 nucleotides: TGTGCCAGCACAGTAGCGGGGGGCGGTTACACCGGGGAGCTGTTTTTT. It specifies CASTVAGGGYTGELFF.

The chain joins TRBV14 to TRBJ2-3; unclear D gene. Germline V gene sequence: CDR1 SGHDN, CDR2 FVKESK. This CDR3 is built from 15 residues. The V end lost 1 base, the J end lost 3 bases, and 11 bases lay between the germline ends. The CDR3 coding sequence is TGTGCCAGCAGCCAAGCCGGGTGGTATACAGATACGCAGTATTTT. This codes for CASSQAGWYTDTQYF. Drawing the rest from reference TRBV14 and TRBJ2-3, the complete variable domain is EAGVTQFPSHSVIEKGQTVTLRCDPISGHDNLYWYRRVMGKEIKFLLHFVKESKQDESGMPNNRFLAERTGGTYSTLKVQPAELEDSGVYFCASSQAGWYTDTQYFGPGTRLTVL.

The CDR3 DNA sequence: TGTGCCAGCAGACCGTACATCTACAATGAGCAGTTCTTC. This gives the protein CASRPYIYNEQFF. The V and J genes are TRBV27 and TRBJ2-1; D gene uncertain. The CDR3 loop spans 13 amino acids. V was shortened by 6 bases and J by 3 bases, with 9 bases between the two germline ends. Germline loops: CDR1 MNHEY, CDR2 SMNVEV (reference sequence).

The chain employs TRBV5-4 and TRBJ1-1; TRBD1 matches at 10 bases. There are 16 residues in the CDR3. The V gene's germline CDR1 is SGHNT and CDR2 YYREEE (reference sequence). J lost 5 bases, V lost 4 bases, and 11 bases had no gene match. CDR3 DNA sequence: TGTGCCAGCAGCCTAAGACAGGGGGCTGTTGTTACTGAAGCTTTCTTT. It encodes CASSLRQGAVVTEAFF.

This chain joins TRBV27 and TRBJ2-7, with TRBD1 matching 10 bases. The CDR3 loop spans 14 amino acids. CDR1 and CDR2 (germline): MNHEY, SMNVEV (reference sequence). The V and J ends lost 6 bases and 1 base, in that order; junction bases with no gene match: 3. CDR3 sequence reads: CASSRDRGSYEQYF. The CDR3 DNA follows: TGTGCCAGCAGCCGGGACAGGGGATCCTACGAGCAGTACTTC.

The chain uses TRBV27 and TRBJ1-2, with D possibly being TRBD1 (5 bases). V was trimmed by 6 bases and J by 0 bases, leaving 11 bases between them. Germline CDR1 reads MNHEY; CDR2 reads SMNVEV (reference sequence). This CDR3 spans 14 amino acids. CDR3 nucleotide sequence: TGTGCCAGCAGGCAGGGACTCGCTAACTATGGCTACACCTTC. Translating gives CASRQGLANYGYTF.

V gene TRBV6-5 combines with J gene TRBJ1-5, with D tentatively TRBD1 (6 bases). Germline V lookup: CDR1 MNHEY, CDR2 SVGAGI. The CDR3 is made up of 15 amino acids. V dropped 6 bases and J dropped 0 bases, with 12 bases sitting between them. CDR3 protein: CASRLGQNSNQPQHF. Here the CDR3 DNA reads TGTGCCAGCAGACTGGGACAAAATAGCAATCAGCCCCAGCATTTT.

The chain combines TRBV20-1 with TRBJ2-3; no clear D. This CDR3 region has 11 residues. Germline CDR1 DFQATT, CDR2 SNEGSKA (reference sequence). V was trimmed by 3 bases and J by 5 bases, leaving 6 bases between them. CDR3 in amino acids: CSARSLDTQYF. The CDR3 nucleotides are TGCAGTGCTAGGTCCCTAGATACGCAGTATTTT.

The CDR3 loop reads CASSFGQGAADYGYTF. CDR3 DNA: TGTGCCAGCAGCTTTGGACAGGGGGCGGCCGACTATGGCTACACCTTC. The J gene is TRBJ1-2, the V gene TRBV7-6; 11 positions match TRBD1. Germline CDR1 is SGHVS and CDR2 is FNYEAQ. There are 16 residues in the CDR3. V lost 3 bases, J lost 3 bases, and 6 bases stayed unmatched.

The DNA of the CDR3 is TGTGCCAGCAGTGAGGTTTTCGGGCAGGGGGTACGCAATGAGCAGTTCTTC. Protein: CASSEVFGQGVRNEQFF. The V gene is TRBV6-1, the J gene TRBJ2-1; 7 nucleotides line up with TRBD1. The V gene's germline CDR1 is MNHNS and CDR2 SASEGT. The CDR3 length is 17 residues. Trimming removed 3 bases from V and 6 bases from J; junction bases left unmatched: 14.

The V call is TRBV11-3, the J call TRBJ2-1, with 9 positions matching TRBD1. CDR1 and CDR2 (germline): SGHNT, YENEEA. The CDR3 length is 15 residues. Trimming took 2 bases from V and 8 from J; bases not matched to a gene: 7. The CDR3 sequence is CASSLSGTGFDEQFF. The CDR3 DNA reads as TGTGCCAGCAGCTTAAGTGGGACAGGGTTCGATGAGCAGTTCTTC.

This clone was seen only a few times. Other nucleotide sequences in the sample specify the same CDR3. This chain links TRBV2 with TRBJ2-5; 7 bases map to TRBD1. J lost 2 bases, V lost 3 bases, and 0 bases had no gene match. The CDR3 sequence is 13 residues long. CDR1 and CDR2 (germline): SNHLY, FYNNEI. CDR3 region: CASSDRGQETQYF. CDR3 bases: TGTGCCAGCAGTGACAGGGGGCAAGAGACCCAGTACTTC.